This TCR beta chain appears in the sequencing data of a study of response to subunit inactivated influenza vaccine. Regarding the study as a whole: Few additional T cells are recruited per seasonal influenza vaccination, authors suggested.

In the case of this clonotype: What it binds is unknown. Possible read error: a much larger clone is one base away.

In TCRdb, the RT-PCR reads were re-called with MiXCR into one record per CDR3 protein. The table lists over 300,000 distinct CDR3 sequences, 20% to 25% of them singletons. From germline, CDR1 is DFQATT and CDR2 SNEGSKA (reference sequence). Trimming at V came to 5 bases and at J to 8 bases, leaving 15 bases not matched to a gene. This CDR3 comprises 16 residues. The chain employs TRBV20-1 and TRBJ1-6; 7 bases agree with TRBD1. This receptor was taken from a man aged 50 to 69 who received an inactivated influenza vaccine. The sequenced sample was PBMCs from blood, obtained approximately 20 months after vaccination. The CDR3 reads CSAGGPGGNSHSPLHF. DNA of the CDR3: TGCAGTGCTGGAGGCCCAGGGGGAAACTCTCATTCACCCCTCCACTTT.